Following are 21 T cell receptor beta chains from one sample sequenced in a study of T cell responses to AZD1222 COVID-19 vaccine. Repertoires were generated with immunoSEQ multiplex PCR, while TCRdb's copy carries only in-frame clones and drops some. The data hold approximately 180,000 clones, with 90% observed a single time. The sample in question was peripheral blood, obtained on day 0 of AZD1222 vaccination. These receptors originate from an adult in good health.

This sequence joins TRBV6-6 and TRBJ1-6; D remains unclear. Trimming shortened V by 5 bases and J by 3 bases, and 17 bases separated the two germline ends. This CDR3 spans 17 amino acids. In germline, CDR1 is MNHNY, CDR2 SVGAGI (reference sequence). The CDR3 sequence is CASSQDMEGGYNSPLHF. CDR3 nucleotides: TGTGCCAGCAGTCAGGATATGGAGGGAGGCTATAATTCACCCCTCCACTTT.

The V and J genes are TRBV19 and TRBJ2-7; D not certain. Germline lookup yields CDR1 LNHDA and CDR2 SQIVND (reference sequence). This CDR3 region has 16 residues. V was pared by 6 bases and J by 1 base, with 19 bases between. CDR3 nucleotides: TGTGCCAGTAGCATATCAGCTTCCCGGGCTTCCTACGAGCAGTACTTC. This encodes CASSISASRASYEQYF.

The rearrangement uses TRBV27 and TRBJ1-2, with 8 bases fitting TRBD1. This CDR3 spans 14 amino acids. Trimming took 4 bases from V and 5 from J; bases not matched to a gene: 6. Germline V gene lookup returns CDR1 MNHEY and CDR2 SMNVEV (reference sequence). CDR3 in DNA: TGTGCCAGCAGTTATCGGACAGGGAAATATGGCTACACCTTC. Residues: CASSYRTGKYGYTF.

The chain combines TRBV4-2 with TRBJ1-3; D unclear. This CDR3 has 13 amino acids. Germline assignment: CDR1 LGHNA and CDR2 YNFKEQ. Between the trimmed V and J ends, which lost 4 bases and 7 bases, there was a span of 11 bases. Written as DNA, the CDR3 is TGTGCCAGCAGCCCAGACTTATCCAACACCATATATTTT. Protein product: CASSPDLSNTIYF.

This chain joins TRBV5-4 and TRBJ1-5; D may be TRBD1 (5 bases). The CDR3 runs 15 residues. Trimming pared 9 bases from V and 5 bases from J, leaving 21 bases between. CDR1 is SGHNT and CDR2 is YYREEE in the germline V gene (reference sequence). The CDR3 nucleotides read TGTGCCAAACGACCCGTGTCAGGGCCGGATCAGCCCCAGCATTTT. Translating it yields CAKRPVSGPDQPQHF.

This rearrangement joins TRBV15 to TRBJ1-1, with 11 bases matching TRBD1. The length of the CDR3 is 15 residues. The trim removed 5 bases at V and 6 bases at J, leaving 8 bases unmatched. Germline CDR1 reads LNHNV; CDR2 reads YYDKDF (reference sequence). The CDR3 spells CATSGNRDRGSEAFF. The DNA for the CDR3 is TGTGCCACCAGCGGAAACCGGGACAGGGGGTCTGAAGCTTTCTTT.

This sequence joins TRBV20-1 and TRBJ1-2; the D is unclear. This CDR3 comprises 11 residues. The ends were cut back, 6 bases at V and 5 bases at J, with 10 bases in the middle. Germline loops: CDR1 DFQATT, CDR2 SNEGSKA (reference sequence). The CDR3 spells CSARTGYGYTF. The DNA of the CDR3 is TGCAGTGCCCGGACCGGGTATGGCTACACCTTC.

The chain couples TRBV4-1 to TRBJ1-1, with 8 bases matching TRBD1. The CDR3 runs 15 residues. The J segment lost 1 base and the V segment lost 4 bases, leaving 5 bases of the junction unmatched. Germline V gene lookup returns CDR1 MGHRA and CDR2 YSYEKL. The CDR3 is CASSPLGQGNTEAFF. For the CDR3, the DNA is TGCGCCAGCAGCCCTCTCGGACAGGGGAACACTGAAGCTTTCTTT.

This chain uses TRBV2 with TRBJ2-3, with TRBD2 matching over 12 bases. This CDR3 contains 19 residues. Germline CDR1 and CDR2: SNHLY and FYNNEI. J gave up 5 bases and V 4 bases, and 16 bases lay outside the gene matches. As DNA, the CDR3 is TGTGCCAGCAGTGTTCCGGGACTAGCGGGTCCTACCGAGGAAGATACGCAGTATTTT. It translates to CASSVPGLAGPTEEDTQYF.

The chain couples TRBV19 to TRBJ1-1, with D unclear. Per the germline V gene, CDR1 is LNHDA and CDR2 is SQIVND (reference sequence). The CDR3 length is 14 residues. V gave up 7 bases and J gave up 0 bases, with 12 bases separating them. CDR3 protein: CASKPDAMNTEAFF. CDR3 sequence (DNA): TGTGCCAGTAAACCAGACGCCATGAACACTGAAGCTTTCTTT.

J is TRBJ2-5 and V is TRBV10-3, with a tentative D call TRBD2 (5 bases). The CDR3 is 11 amino acids. CDR1 is ENHRY and CDR2 is SYGVKD in the germline V gene. Trimming left V 4 bases short and J 5 bases short, with 5 bases between. The CDR3 DNA reads TGTGCCATCAGTGGCGGGGAGACCCAGTACTTC. Encoded protein: CAISGGETQYF.

The CDR3 DNA is TGTGCCAGCAGATCGGGACTAGGTAACACCGGGGAGCTGTTTTTT. Translated: CASRSGLGNTGELFF. The rearrangement joins TRBV7-2 to TRBJ2-2; 8 positions agree with TRBD2. This CDR3 has 15 amino acids. V lost 6 bases to trimming and J lost 2 bases; unmatched junction nucleotides: 5. Per germline, CDR1 SGHTA and CDR2 FQGNSA. The complete variable domain, with remaining parts taken from reference TRBV7-2 and TRBJ2-2, reads GAGVSQSPSNKVTEKGKDVELRCDPISGHTALYWYRQSLGQGLEFLIYFQGNSAPDKSGLPSDRFSAERTGGSVSTLTIQRTQQEDSAVYLCASRSGLGNTGELFFGEGSRLTVL.

This rearrangement joins TRBV11-1 to TRBJ1-1; D gene uncertain. V was trimmed by 6 bases and J by 1 base, leaving 12 bases between them. Germline V gene sequence: CDR1 SGHAT, CDR2 FQDESV (reference sequence). CDR3 length: 14 residues. CDR3 region: CASSRHRTNTEAFF. Written as DNA, the CDR3 is TGTGCCAGCAGTCGCCATCGGACGAACACTGAAGCTTTCTTT.

The chain has TRBV18 and TRBJ1-1, with 7 bases matching TRBD1. The germline gives CDR1 KGHSH, CDR2 LQKENI. The junction had 4 bases not matched to a gene; V was cut back by 2 bases and J by 1 base. The CDR3 loop spans 15 amino acids. The CDR3 is CASSPVGQTNTEAFF. The DNA of the CDR3 is TGTGCCAGCTCACCAGTGGGACAGACGAACACTGAAGCTTTCTTT.

The chain combines TRBV6-2 or TRBV6-3 with TRBJ2-7, with unresolved D. V was shortened by 6 bases and J by 3 bases, with 9 bases between the two germline ends. CDR3 length: 12 amino acids. Per germline, CDR1 MNHEY and CDR2 SVGEGT. CDR3 bases: TGTGCCAGCAGCCACGATCTCTACGAGCAGTACTTC. Translation: CASSHDLYEQYF.

V gene TRBV3-1 (or the pseudogene TRBV3-2) combines with J gene TRBJ2-1, with 10 positions matching TRBD2. Germline CDR1 LGHDT, CDR2 YNNKEL (reference sequence). The CDR3 runs to 14 residues. The trim removed 5 bases at V and 9 bases at J, leaving 7 bases unmatched. CDR3 in amino acids: CASSSAGGLGEQFF. The CDR3 coding sequence is TGTGCCAGCAGCTCAGCGGGGGGGCTTGGTGAGCAGTTCTTC.

The V gene is TRBV6-5, the J gene TRBJ1-1; D unresolved. CDR3 length equals 11 residues. CDR1 is MNHEY and CDR2 is SVGAGI in the germline V gene. Trimming pared 10 bases from V and 2 bases from J, leaving 8 bases between. CDR3 region: CATLVNTEAFF. Written as DNA, the CDR3 is TGTGCCACCCTAGTAAACACTGAAGCTTTCTTT.

This chain joins TRBV11-2 and TRBJ2-2; 11 bases align to TRBD2. After removal of 4 bases from V and 0 bases from J, the junction contained 7 bases not matched to a gene. Germline V gene lookup returns CDR1 SGHAT and CDR2 FQNNGV. The CDR3 loop spans 18 amino acids. CDR3 amino acids: CASSSQLAGATNTGELFF. CDR3 nucleotide sequence: TGTGCCAGCAGCTCCCAACTAGCGGGGGCCACGAACACCGGGGAGCTGTTTTTT.

The chain employs TRBV14 and TRBJ1-2; D ambiguous. CDR1 SGHDN and CDR2 FVKESK come from the germline V gene. Trimming shortened V by 0 bases and J by 4 bases, and 9 bases separated the two germline ends. The CDR3 length is 14 residues. The CDR3 protein is CASSQDRRSYGYTF. The CDR3, as DNA: TGTGCCAGCAGCCAAGATCGCCGATCCTATGGCTACACCTTC.

The CDR3 spells CASSPKSGETQYF. The CDR3, as DNA: TGTGCCAGCAGTCCCAAATCAGGAGAGACCCAGTACTTC. This sequence joins TRBV27 and TRBJ2-5, with D hard to call. The CDR3 sequence is 13 residues long. V lost 5 bases and J lost 4, with 11 bases in between. Germline V lookup: CDR1 MNHEY, CDR2 SMNVEV (reference sequence).

The chain is built from TRBV28 and TRBJ1-1; D possibly corresponds to TRBD1 (6 bases). V was pared by 2 bases and J by 11 bases, with 9 bases between. CDR1 and CDR2 from the germline V gene are MDHEN and SYDVKM. The CDR3 loop spans 11 amino acids. CDR3 DNA: TGTGCCAGCAGTTTACAGGGGATGGCTTTCTTT. Translating it yields CASSLQGMAFF.